Each of the 12 T cell receptor beta chains below was sequenced from the same sample in a study of cytomegalovirus exposure and HLA in healthy donors. A multiplex PCR was run with 60 Vbeta primers and 13 Jbeta primers. Profiling relied on immunoSEQ multiplex PCR, and the TCRdb table lists in-frame clones only, not all of them. The table records around 150,000 clones, about 80% of them present only once. The sample taken for sequencing was PBMCs. Receptors were obtained from a male donor in good health and CMV-seronegative.

This sequence joins TRBV5-1 and TRBJ1-1; 8 bases line up with TRBD1. The length of the CDR3 is 15 residues. Germline V CDR1 and CDR2: SGHRS, YFSETQ. V gave up 0 bases and J gave up 0 bases; unmatched junction bases: 1. CDR3 in amino acids: CASSLEDRVNTEAFF. In DNA, the CDR3 is TGCGCCAGCAGCTTGGAGGACAGGGTGAACACTGAAGCTTTCTTT.

The chain couples TRBV7-9 to TRBJ2-3, with 12 bases that match TRBD2. J gave up 3 bases and V 4 bases, and 2 bases lay outside the gene matches. The CDR3 spans 15 residues. Germline CDR1 is SEHNR and CDR2 is FQNEAQ (reference sequence). The CDR3 nucleotides read TGTGCCAGCAGCTACGGGACTAGCGGGACAGATACGCAGTATTTT. As protein: CASSYGTSGTDTQYF.

The J gene is TRBJ1-2, the V gene TRBV10-3, with 11 bases that match TRBD1. Trimming removed 6 bases from V and 0 bases from J; junction bases left unmatched: 3. CDR3 length: 15 residues. Germline V CDR1 and CDR2: ENHRY, SYGVKD. CDR3 sequence: CAIRDRGPPNYGYTF. The CDR3 region has the DNA TGTGCCATCAGGGACAGGGGGCCCCCTAACTATGGCTACACCTTC.

V and J are TRBV7-9 and TRBJ1-2; TRBD1 agrees at 12 bases. J was trimmed by 1 base and V by 5 bases; bases with no gene match: 8. This CDR3 is 17 amino acids long. Germline CDR1 is SEHNR and CDR2 is FQNEAQ (reference sequence). The CDR3 region has the DNA TGTGCCAGCAGCCCGGGGACAGGGGGCGCGTATAACTATGGCTACACCTTC. Its translation is CASSPGTGGAYNYGYTF.

The V call is TRBV29-1, the J call TRBJ1-5; no definite D call. Germline CDR1 SQVTM, CDR2 ANQGSEA. Deletions cut 6 bases from V and 2 bases from J, with 8 bases between. The CDR3 length is 12 residues. The chain's CDR3 is CSVRVGNQPQHF. In nucleotides, the CDR3 is TGCAGCGTGAGGGTGGGCAATCAGCCCCAGCATTTT.

The table lists this clone with a few counts. The V and J genes are TRBV5-1 and TRBJ2-2; 12 bases agree with TRBD1. The CDR3 covers 17 residues. The germline V gene has CDR1 SGHRS and CDR2 YFSETQ. The junction had 7 bases not matched to a gene; V was cut back by 4 bases and J by 3 bases. CDR3 sequence: CASSTQGTGGDTGELFF. The CDR3 DNA reads TGCGCCAGCAGCACCCAAGGGACAGGGGGCGACACCGGGGAGCTGTTTTTT.

This chain connects TRBV7-8 to TRBJ2-1; 11 nucleotides match TRBD2. Germline CDR1 SGHVS, CDR2 FQNEAQ. The CDR3 spans 17 residues. V gave up 5 bases and J gave up 0 bases; unmatched junction bases: 6. The DNA of the CDR3 is TGTGCCAGCAGCCGTAGCGGGAGGGTGAGCTCCTACAATGAGCAGTTCTTC. Translated, it gives CASSRSGRVSSYNEQFF.

The V gene is TRBV11-2, the J gene TRBJ2-1; D not certain. The V gene lost 5 bases and the J gene lost 4 bases, with 6 bases spanning the gap. There are 12 residues in the CDR3. CDR1 is SGHAT, CDR2 FQNNGV, per germline. The CDR3 nucleotides read TGTGCCAGCAGCCCCCCTTACAATGAGCAGTTCTTC. Translation: CASSPPYNEQFF. Full variable domain (missing parts from reference TRBV11-2 and TRBJ2-1): EAGVAQSPRYKIIEKRQSVAFWCNPISGHATLYWYQQILGQGPKLLIQFQNNGVVDDSQLPKDRFSAERLKGVDSTLKIQPAKLEDSAVYLCASSPPYNEQFFGPGTRLTVL.

To note about this clone: Other DNA sequences within the sample encode an identical CDR3. The chain employs TRBV5-6 and TRBJ1-2; D not certain. V was trimmed by 0 bases and J by 4 bases, leaving 10 bases between them. Germline CDR1 is SGHDT and CDR2 is YYEEEE. The CDR3 has 14 residues. CDR3 DNA sequence: TGTGCCAGCAGCTTGGGACGAACAGCCTATGGCTACACCTTC. As protein: CASSLGRTAYGYTF. The full variable domain, with the rest looked up from reference TRBV5-6 and TRBJ1-2, is DAGVTQSPTHLIKTRGQQVTLRCSPKSGHDTVSWYQQALGQGPQFIFQYYEEEERQRGNFPDRFSGHQFPNYSSELNVNALLLGDSALYLCASSLGRTAYGYTFGSGTRLTVV.

The chain links TRBV10-3 to TRBJ1-1, with D possibly being TRBD1 (6 bases). The CDR3 runs 13 residues. Germline V gene data show CDR1 as ENHRY and CDR2 as SYGVKD. V lost 6 bases and J lost 1, with 9 bases in between. The CDR3 sequence: CAIRLTGNTEAFF. The DNA for the CDR3 is TGTGCCATCAGACTGACAGGGAACACTGAAGCTTTCTTT.

Here the CDR3 reads CASSPTGKNSPLHF. CDR3 sequence (DNA): TGTGCCAGCAGCCCGACAGGAAAAAATTCACCCCTCCACTTT. This chain links TRBV7-8 with TRBJ1-6; D perhaps matches TRBD1 (6 bases). The CDR3 has 14 amino acids. The germline CDR1 and CDR2 sequences are SGHVS and FQNEAQ. V lost 5 bases and J 7 bases, leaving 12 bases between the germline ends.

The chain recombines TRBV2 with TRBJ2-7, with 7 bases that match TRBD1. Trimming cost V 3 bases and J 0 bases; bases outside gene matches: 2. Germline V gene data show CDR1 as SNHLY and CDR2 as FYNNEI. The CDR3 runs to 14 residues. CDR3 coding DNA: TGTGCCAGCAGTGAGAAGGGGGCCTCCTACGAGCAGTACTTC. This encodes CASSEKGASYEQYF.